The source of this T cell receptor beta chain is a study of long-term antiretroviral therapy in people with HIV. Study results and caveats: The repertoire was dominated at all time points by clones expanded before ART.

An immunoSEQ assay, version v3.0, was performed at survey level. Clones were read by immunoSEQ multiplex PCR, and TCRdb kept only the in-frame ones, dropping some. The repertoire consists of some 16,000 clones, with 65% to 85% occurring once and the leading ten covering around 4.3%. This clone was seen more than once but under ten times. Its antigen remains unknown. The CDR3 has 13 amino acids. Germline CDR1 SGHDT, CDR2 YYEEEE. V dropped 1 base and J dropped 0 bases, with 1 base sitting between them. Every single participant having HIV got treatment inside the United States. Sequenced material: unsorted PBMCs, taken 0.1 years before starting antiretroviral therapy. The receptor's source is a man between 18 and 35 years old with HIV. This sequence joins TRBV5-6 and TRBJ1-4; D not certain. CDR3 coding DNA: TGTGCCAGCAGCTTGCCAACTAATGAAAAACTGTTTTTT. This translates into CASSLPTNEKLFF.